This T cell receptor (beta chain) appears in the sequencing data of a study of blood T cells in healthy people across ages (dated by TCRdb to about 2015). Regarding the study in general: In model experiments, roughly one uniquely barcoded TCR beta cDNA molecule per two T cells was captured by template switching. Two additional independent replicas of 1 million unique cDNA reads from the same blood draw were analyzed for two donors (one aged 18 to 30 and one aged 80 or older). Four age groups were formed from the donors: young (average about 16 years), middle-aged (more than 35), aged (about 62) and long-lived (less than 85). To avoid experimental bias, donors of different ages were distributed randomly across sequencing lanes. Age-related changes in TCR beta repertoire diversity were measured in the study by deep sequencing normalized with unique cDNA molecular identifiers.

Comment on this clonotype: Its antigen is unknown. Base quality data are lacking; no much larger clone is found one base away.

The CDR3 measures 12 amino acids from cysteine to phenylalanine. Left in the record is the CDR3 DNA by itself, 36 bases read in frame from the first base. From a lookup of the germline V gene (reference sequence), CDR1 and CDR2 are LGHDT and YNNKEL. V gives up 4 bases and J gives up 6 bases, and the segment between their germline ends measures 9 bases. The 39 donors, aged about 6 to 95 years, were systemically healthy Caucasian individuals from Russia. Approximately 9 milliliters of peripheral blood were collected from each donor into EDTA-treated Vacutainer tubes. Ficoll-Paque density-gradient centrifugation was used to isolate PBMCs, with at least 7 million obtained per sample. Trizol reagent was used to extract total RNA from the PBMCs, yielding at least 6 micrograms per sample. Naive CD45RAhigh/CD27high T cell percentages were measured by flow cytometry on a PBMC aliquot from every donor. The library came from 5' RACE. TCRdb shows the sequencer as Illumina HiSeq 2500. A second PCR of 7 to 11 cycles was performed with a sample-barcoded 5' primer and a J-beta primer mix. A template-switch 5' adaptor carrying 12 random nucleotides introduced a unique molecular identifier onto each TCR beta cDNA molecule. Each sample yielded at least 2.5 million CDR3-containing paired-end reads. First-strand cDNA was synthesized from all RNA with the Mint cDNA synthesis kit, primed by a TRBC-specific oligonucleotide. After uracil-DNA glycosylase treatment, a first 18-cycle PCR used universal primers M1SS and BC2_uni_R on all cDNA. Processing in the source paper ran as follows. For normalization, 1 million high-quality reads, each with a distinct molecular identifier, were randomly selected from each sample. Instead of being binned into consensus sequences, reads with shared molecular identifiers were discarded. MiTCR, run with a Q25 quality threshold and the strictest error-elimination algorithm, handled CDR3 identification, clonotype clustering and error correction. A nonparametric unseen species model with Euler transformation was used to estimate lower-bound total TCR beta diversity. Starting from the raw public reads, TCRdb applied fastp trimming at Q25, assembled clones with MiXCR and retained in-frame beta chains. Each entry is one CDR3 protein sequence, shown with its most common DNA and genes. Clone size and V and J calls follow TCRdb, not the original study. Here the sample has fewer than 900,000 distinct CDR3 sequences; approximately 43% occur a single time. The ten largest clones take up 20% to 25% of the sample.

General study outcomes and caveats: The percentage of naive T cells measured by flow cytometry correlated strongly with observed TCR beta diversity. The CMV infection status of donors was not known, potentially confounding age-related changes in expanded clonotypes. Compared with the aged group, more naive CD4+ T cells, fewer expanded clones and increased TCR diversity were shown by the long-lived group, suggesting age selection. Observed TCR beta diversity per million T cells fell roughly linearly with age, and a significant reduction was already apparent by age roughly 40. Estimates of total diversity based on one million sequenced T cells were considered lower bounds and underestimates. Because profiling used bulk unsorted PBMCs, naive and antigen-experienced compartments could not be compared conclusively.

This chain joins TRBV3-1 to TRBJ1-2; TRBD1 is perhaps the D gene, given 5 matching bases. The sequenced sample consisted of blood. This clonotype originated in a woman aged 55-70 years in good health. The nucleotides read TGTGCCAGCAGCCCAGGGTATGATGGCTACACCTTC. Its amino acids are CASSPGYDGYTF. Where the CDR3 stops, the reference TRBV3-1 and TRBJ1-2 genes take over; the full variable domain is DTAVSQTPKYLVTQMGNDKSIKCEQNLGHDTMYWYKQDSKKFLKIMFSYNNKELIINETVPNRFSPKSPDKAHLNLHINSLELGDSAVYFCASSPGYDGYTFGSGTRLTVV.